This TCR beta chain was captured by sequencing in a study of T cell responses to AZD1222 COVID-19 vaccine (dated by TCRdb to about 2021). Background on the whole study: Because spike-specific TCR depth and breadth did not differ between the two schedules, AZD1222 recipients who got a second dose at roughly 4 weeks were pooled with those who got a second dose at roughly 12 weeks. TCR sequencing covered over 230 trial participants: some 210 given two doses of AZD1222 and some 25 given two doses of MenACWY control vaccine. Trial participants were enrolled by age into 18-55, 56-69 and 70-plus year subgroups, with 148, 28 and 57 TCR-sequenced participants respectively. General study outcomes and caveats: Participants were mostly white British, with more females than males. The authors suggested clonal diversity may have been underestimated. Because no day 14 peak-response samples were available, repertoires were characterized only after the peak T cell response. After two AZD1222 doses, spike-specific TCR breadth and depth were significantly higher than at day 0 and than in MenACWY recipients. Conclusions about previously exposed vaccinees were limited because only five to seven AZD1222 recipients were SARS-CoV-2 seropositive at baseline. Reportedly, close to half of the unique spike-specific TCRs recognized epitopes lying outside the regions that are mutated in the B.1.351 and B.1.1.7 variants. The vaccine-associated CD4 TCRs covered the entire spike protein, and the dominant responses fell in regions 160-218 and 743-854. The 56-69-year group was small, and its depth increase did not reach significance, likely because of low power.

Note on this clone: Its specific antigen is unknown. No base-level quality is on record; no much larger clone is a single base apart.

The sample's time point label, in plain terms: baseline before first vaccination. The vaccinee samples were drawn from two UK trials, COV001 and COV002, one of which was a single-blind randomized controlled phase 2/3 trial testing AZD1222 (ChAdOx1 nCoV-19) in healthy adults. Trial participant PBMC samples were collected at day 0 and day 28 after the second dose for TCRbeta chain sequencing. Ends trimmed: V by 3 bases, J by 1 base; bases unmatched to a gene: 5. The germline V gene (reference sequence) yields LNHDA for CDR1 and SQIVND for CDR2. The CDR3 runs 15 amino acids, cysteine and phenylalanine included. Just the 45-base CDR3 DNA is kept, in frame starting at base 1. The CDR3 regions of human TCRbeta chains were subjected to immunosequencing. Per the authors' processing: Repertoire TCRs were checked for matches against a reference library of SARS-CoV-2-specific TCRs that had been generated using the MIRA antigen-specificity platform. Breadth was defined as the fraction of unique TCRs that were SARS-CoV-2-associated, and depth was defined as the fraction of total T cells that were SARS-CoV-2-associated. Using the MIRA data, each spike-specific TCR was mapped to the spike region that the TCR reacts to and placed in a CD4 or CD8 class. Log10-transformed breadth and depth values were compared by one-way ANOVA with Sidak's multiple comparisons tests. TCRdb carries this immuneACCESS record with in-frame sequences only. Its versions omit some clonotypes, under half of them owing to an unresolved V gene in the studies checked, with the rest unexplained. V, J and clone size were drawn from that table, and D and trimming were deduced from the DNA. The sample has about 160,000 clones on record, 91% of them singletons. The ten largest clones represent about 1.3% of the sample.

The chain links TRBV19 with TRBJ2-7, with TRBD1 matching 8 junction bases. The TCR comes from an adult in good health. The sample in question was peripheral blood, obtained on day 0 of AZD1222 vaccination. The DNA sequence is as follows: TGTGCCAGTAGTATTCACAGGGGGATGTCCTACGAGCAGTACTTC. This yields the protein CASSIHRGMSYEQYF.